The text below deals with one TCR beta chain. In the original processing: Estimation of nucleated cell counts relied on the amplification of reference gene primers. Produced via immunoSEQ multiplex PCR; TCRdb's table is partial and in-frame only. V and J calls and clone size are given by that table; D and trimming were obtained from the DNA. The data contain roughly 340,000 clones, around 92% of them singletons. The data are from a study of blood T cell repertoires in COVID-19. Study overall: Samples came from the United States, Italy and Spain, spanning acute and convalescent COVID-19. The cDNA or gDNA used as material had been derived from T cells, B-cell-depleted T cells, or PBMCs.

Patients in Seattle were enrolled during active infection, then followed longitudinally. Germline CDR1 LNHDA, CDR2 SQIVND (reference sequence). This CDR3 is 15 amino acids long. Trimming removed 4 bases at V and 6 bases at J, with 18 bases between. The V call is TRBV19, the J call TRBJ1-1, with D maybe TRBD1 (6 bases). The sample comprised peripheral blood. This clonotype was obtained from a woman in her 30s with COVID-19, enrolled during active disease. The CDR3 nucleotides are TGTGCCAGTAGTACCCCCTTCAGGGGTGGATCTGAAGCTTTCTTT. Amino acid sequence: CASSTPFRGGSEAFF. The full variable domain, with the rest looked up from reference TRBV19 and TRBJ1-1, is DGGITQSPKYLFRKEGQNVTLSCEQNLNHDAMYWYRQDPGQGLRLIYYSQIVNDFQKGDIAEGYSVSREKKESFPLTVTSAQKNPTAFYLCASSTPFRGGSEAFFGQGTRLTVV.